This TCR beta chain emerged from a study of blood T cell repertoires in COVID-19. Turning to the study itself: Samples came from the United States, Italy and Spain, spanning acute and convalescent COVID-19. Nucleic acid was either cDNA or gDNA, and it came from T cells, B-cell-depleted T cells, or PBMCs.

Germline loops: CDR1 SEHNR, CDR2 FQNEAQ (reference sequence). V dropped 5 bases and J dropped 4; count of bases not matched to a gene: 5. The CDR3 length is 14 residues. In the original workflow: From reference gene primer amplification, estimates of nucleated cell counts were derived. This table comes from immunoSEQ multiplex PCR, and its TCRdb copy is limited to in-frame clones, with some not included. Clonal size and the V and J genes are those of that table, whereas D and trimming came from the DNA. The sample lists some 97,000 clones; about 82% were seen once. The TCR sequence derives from a man aged 50 or older with active or convalescent COVID-19. Material: peripheral blood. The chain joins TRBV7-9 to TRBJ2-5; 9 positions match TRBD2. CDR3 nucleotide sequence: TGTGCCAGCAGCCCGGGACTAGCATCAGAGACCCAGTACTTC. The encoded protein is CASSPGLASETQYF.